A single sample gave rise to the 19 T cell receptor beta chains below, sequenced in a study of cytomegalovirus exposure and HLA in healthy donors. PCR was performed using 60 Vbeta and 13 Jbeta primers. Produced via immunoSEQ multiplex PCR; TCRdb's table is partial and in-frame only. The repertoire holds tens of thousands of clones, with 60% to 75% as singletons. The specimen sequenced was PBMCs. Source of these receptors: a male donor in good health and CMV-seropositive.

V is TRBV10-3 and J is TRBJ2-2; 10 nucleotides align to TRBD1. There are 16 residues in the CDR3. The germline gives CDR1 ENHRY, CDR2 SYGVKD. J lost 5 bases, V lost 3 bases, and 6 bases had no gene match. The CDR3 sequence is CAISEEGTGETGELFF. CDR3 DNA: TGTGCCATCAGTGAAGAGGGGACAGGGGAAACCGGGGAGCTGTTTTTT.

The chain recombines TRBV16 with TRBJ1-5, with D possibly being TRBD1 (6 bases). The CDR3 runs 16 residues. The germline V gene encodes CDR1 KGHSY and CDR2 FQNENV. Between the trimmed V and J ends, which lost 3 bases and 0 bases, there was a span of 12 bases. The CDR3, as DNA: TGTGCCAGCAGCCAGGGGACAACTTATAGCAATCAGCCCCAGCATTTT. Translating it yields CASSQGTTYSNQPQHF.

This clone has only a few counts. CDR3 in amino acids: CASSPPLTGGMGYTF. CDR3 in DNA: TGTGCCAGCAGCCCACCTTTAACAGGGGGCATGGGCTACACCTTC. This rearrangement joins TRBV5-5 to TRBJ1-2, with 9 bases lining up with TRBD1. V trimming: 4 bases; J trimming: 8 bases; junction bases outside the gene matches: 12. The germline gives CDR1 SGHKS, CDR2 YYEKEE (reference sequence). This CDR3 has 15 residues.

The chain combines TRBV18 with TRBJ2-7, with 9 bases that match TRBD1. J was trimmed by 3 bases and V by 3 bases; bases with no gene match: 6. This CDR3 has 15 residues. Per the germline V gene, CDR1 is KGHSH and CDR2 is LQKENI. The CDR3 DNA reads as TGTGCCAGCTCACCCGGACAGGGGACCTACTACGAGCAGTACTTC. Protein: CASSPGQGTYYEQYF.

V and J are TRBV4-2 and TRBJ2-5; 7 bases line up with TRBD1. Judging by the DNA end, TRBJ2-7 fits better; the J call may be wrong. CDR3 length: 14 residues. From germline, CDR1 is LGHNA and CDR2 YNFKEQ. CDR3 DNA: TGTGCCAGCAGCCAAGAAACCAGGGGGTACGAGCAGTACTTC. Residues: CASSQETRGYEQYF.

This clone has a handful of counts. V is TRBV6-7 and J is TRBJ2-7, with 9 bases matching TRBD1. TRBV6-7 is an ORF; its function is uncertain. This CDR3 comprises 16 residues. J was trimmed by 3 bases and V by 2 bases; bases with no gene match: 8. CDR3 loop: CASSYPSTTGGYEQYF. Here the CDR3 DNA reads TGTGCCAGCAGTTACCCCAGCACGACAGGGGGCTACGAGCAGTACTTC.

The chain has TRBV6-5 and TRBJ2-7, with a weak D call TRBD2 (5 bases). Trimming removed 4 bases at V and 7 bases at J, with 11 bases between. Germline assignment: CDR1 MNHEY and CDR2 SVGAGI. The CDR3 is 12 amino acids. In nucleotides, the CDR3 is TGTGCCAGCAGTTTGACTACGGAAGAGCAGTACTTC. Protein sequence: CASSLTTEEQYF.

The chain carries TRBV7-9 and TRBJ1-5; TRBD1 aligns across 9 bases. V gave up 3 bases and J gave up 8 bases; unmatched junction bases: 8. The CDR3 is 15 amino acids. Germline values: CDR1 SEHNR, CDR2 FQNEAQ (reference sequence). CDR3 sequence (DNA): TGTGCCAGCAGCTTCGGACAGGGGCACGTGGAGCCCCAGCATTTT. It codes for CASSFGQGHVEPQHF. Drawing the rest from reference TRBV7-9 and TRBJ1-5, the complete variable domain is DTGVSQNPRHKITKRGQNVTFRCDPISEHNRLYWYRQTLGQGPEFLTYFQNEAQLEKSRLLSDRFSAERPKGSFSTLEIQRTEQGDSAMYLCASSFGQGHVEPQHFGDGTRLSIL.

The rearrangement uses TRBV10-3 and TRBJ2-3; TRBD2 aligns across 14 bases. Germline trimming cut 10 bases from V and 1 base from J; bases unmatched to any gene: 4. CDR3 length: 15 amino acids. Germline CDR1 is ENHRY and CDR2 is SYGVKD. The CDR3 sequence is CATGTSGGGTDTQYF. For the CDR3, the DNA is TGTGCCACCGGGACTAGCGGGGGTGGCACAGATACGCAGTATTTT.

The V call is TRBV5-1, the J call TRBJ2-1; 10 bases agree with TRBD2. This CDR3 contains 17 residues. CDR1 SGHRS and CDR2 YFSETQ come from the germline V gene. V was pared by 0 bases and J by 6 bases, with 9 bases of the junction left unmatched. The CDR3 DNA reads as TGCGCCAGCAGCTTGGTTTCTAGCGGGAGCGGGGGCAATGAGCAGTTCTTC. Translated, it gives CASSLVSSGSGGNEQFF.

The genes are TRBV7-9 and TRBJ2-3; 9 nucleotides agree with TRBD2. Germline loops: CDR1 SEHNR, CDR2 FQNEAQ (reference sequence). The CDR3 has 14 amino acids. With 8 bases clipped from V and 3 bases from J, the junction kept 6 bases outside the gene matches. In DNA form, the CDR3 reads TGTGCCAGCTGCCTAGCGGGGCCGACAGATACGCAGTATTTT. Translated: CASCLAGPTDTQYF.

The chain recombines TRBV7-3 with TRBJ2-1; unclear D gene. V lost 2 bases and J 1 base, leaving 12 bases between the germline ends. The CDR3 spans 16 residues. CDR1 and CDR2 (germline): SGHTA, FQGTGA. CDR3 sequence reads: CASSLHPGSSYNEQFF. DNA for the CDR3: TGTGCCAGCAGCTTACACCCAGGCTCTTCCTACAATGAGCAGTTCTTC.

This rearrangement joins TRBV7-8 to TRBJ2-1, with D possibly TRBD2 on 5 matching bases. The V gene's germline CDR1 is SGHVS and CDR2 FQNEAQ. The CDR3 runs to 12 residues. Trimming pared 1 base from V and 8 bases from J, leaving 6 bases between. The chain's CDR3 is CASSLGGDEQFF. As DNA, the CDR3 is TGTGCCAGCAGCTTAGGGGGAGATGAGCAGTTCTTC.

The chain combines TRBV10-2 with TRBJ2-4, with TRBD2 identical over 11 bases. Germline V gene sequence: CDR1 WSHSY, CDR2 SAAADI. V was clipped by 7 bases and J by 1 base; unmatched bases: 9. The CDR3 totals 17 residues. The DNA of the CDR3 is TGCGCCAGCATCGTGCTAGCGGGAGGATCTGCCAAAAACATTCAGTACTTC. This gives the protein CASIVLAGGSAKNIQYF.

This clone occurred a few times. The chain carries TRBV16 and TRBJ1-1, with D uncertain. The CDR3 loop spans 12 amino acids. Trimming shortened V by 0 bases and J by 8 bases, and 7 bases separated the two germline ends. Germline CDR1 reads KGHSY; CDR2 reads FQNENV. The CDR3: CASSQSAREAFF. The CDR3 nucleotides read TGTGCCAGCAGCCAATCGGCCAGGGAAGCTTTCTTT.

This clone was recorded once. CDR3 loop: CASSDPTSGRGETQYF. The CDR3 nucleotides are TGTGCCAGCAGTGATCCGACTAGCGGGAGAGGTGAGACCCAGTACTTC. The chain uses TRBV25-1 and TRBJ2-5; TRBD2 matches at 12 bases. After removal of 3 bases from V and 5 bases from J, the junction contained 7 bases not matched to a gene. The germline gives CDR1 MGHDK, CDR2 SYGVNS. The length of the CDR3 is 16 residues.

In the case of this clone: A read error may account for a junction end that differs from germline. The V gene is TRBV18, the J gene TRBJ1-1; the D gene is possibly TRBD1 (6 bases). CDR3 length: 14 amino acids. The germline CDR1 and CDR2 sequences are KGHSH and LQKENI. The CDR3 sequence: CASSQLQGNTEAFF. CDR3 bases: TGTGCCAGCTCACAACTACAGGGTAACACTGAAGCTTTTTTT.

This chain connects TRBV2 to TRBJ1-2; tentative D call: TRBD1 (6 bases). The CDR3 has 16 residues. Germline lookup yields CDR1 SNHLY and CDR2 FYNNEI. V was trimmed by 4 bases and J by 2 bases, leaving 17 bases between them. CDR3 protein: CASSGFVAGANYGYTF. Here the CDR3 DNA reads TGTGCCAGCAGTGGGTTCGTGGCAGGGGCGAACTATGGCTACACCTTC.

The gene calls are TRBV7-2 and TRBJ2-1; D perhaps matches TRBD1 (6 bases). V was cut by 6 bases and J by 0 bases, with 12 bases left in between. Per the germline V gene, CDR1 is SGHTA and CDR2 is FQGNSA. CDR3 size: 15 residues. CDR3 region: CASREGQSSYNEQFF. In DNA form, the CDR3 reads TGTGCCAGCAGGGAAGGACAGAGCTCCTACAATGAGCAGTTCTTC.